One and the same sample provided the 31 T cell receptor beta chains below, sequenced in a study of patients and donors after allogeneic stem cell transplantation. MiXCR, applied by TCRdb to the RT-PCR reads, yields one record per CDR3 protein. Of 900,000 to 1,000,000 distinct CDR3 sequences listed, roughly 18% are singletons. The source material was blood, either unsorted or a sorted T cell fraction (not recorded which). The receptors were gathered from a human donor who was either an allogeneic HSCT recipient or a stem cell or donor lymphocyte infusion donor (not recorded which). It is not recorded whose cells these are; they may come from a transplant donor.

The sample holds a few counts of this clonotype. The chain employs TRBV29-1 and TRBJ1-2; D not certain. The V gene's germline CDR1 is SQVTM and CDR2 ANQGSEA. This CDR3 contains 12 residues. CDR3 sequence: CSHRRGDYGYTF. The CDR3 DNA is TGCAGTCATCGGAGAGGAGACTATGGCTACACCTTC.

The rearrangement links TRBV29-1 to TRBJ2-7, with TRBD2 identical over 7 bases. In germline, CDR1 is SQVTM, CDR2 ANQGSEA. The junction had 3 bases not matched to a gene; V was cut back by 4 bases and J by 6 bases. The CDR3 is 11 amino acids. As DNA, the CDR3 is TGCAGCGTTGGGGAGGGTTTCGAGCAGTACTTC. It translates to CSVGEGFEQYF.

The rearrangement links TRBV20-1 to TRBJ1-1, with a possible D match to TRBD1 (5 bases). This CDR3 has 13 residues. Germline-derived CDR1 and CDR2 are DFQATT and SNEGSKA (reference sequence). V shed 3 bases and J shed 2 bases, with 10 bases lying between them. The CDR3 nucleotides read TGCAGTGCTAGCAGACAGCTCAACACTGAAGCTTTCTTT. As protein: CSASRQLNTEAFF.

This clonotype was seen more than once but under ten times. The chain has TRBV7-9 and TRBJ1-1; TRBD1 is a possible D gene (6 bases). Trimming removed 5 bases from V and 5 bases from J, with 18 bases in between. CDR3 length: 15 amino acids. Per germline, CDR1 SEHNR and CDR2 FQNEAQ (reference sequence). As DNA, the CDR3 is TGTGCCAGCAGCCAAACAGGGAAAAAGGGTACTGAAGCTTTCTTT. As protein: CASSQTGKKGTEAFF.

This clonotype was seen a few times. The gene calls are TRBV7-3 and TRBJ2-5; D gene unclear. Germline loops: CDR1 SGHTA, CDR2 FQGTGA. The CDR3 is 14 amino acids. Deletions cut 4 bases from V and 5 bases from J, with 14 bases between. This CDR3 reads CASSSDLGSETQYF. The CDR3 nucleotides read TGTGCCAGCAGCTCGGACCTAGGTAGTGAGACCCAGTACTTC.

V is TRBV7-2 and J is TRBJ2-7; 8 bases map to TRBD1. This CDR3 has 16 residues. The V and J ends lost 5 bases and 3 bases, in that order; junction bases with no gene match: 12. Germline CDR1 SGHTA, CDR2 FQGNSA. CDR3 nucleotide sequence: TGTGCCAGCAGCCTGAACCGGGACAGGAGATACTACGAGCAGTACTTC. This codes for CASSLNRDRRYYEQYF.

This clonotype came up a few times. The CDR3 spells CASSPQGGAKNIQYF. The DNA of the CDR3 is TGTGCCAGCAGTCCACAGGGGGGAGCCAAAAACATTCAGTACTTC. The chain links TRBV12-3 or TRBV12-4 to TRBJ2-4, with 8 positions matching TRBD1. This CDR3 region has 15 residues. The J segment lost 0 bases and the V segment lost 5 bases, leaving 3 bases of the junction unmatched.

The CDR3 spells CASSHLLIDSKAFF. CDR3 DNA: TGTGCCAGCAGCCACCTCCTCATAGATTCTAAAGCTTTCTTT. The V gene is TRBV3-1, the J gene TRBJ1-1; D is unresolved. Germline V gene sequence: CDR1 LGHDT, CDR2 YNNKEL (reference sequence). The CDR3 is 14 amino acids. V lost 3 bases and J lost 9, with 17 bases in between.

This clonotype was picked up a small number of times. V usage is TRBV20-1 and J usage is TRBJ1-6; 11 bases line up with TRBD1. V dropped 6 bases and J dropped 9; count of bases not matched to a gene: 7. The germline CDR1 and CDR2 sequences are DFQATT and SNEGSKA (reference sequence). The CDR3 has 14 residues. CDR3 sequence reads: CSAGTGGVGSPLHF. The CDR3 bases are TGCAGTGCAGGGACAGGGGGGGTGGGTTCACCCCTCCACTTT.

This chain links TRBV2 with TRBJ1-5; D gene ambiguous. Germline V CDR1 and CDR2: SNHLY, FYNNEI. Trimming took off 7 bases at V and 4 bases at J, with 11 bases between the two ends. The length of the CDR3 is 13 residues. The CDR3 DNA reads TGTGCCAGCACCCTGAGACAAAATCAGCCCCAGCATTTT. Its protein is CASTLRQNQPQHF. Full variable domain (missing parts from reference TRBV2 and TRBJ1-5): EPEVTQTPSHQVTQMGQEVILRCVPISNHLYFYWYRQILGQKVEFLVSFYNNEISEKSEIFDDQFSVERPDGSNFTLKIRSTKLEDSAMYFCASTLRQNQPQHFGDGTRLSIL.

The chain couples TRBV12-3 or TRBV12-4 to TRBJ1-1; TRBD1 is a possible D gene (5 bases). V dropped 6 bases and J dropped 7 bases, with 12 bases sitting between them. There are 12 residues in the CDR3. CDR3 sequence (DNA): TGTGCCAGCAGATTCCGGGACGGTGAAGCTTTCTTT. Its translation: CASRFRDGEAFF.

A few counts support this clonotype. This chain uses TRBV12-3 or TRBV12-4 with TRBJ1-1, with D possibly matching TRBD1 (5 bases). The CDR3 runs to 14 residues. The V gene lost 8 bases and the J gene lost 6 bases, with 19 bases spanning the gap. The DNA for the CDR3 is TGTGCCAGCGGACGAGGAGGGGCCGCTGCTGAAGCTTTCTTT. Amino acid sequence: CASGRGGAAAEAFF.

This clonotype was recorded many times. The CDR3 DNA reads TGTGCCATCAGCCAGACAGATAATCAGCCCCAGCATTTT. Protein sequence: CAISQTDNQPQHF. This sequence joins TRBV10-3 and TRBJ1-5; D perhaps matches TRBD1 (5 bases). V was cut by 6 bases and J by 4 bases, with 10 bases left in between. The length of the CDR3 is 13 residues. The germline CDR1 and CDR2 sequences are ENHRY and SYGVKD.

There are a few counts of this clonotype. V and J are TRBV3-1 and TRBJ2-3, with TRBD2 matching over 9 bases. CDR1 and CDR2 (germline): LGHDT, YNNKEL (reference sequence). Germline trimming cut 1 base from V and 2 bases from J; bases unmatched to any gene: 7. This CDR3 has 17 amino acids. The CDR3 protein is CASSQVRKRGDTDTQYF. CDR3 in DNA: TGTGCCAGCAGCCAAGTGCGCAAGCGGGGGGACACAGATACGCAGTATTTT.

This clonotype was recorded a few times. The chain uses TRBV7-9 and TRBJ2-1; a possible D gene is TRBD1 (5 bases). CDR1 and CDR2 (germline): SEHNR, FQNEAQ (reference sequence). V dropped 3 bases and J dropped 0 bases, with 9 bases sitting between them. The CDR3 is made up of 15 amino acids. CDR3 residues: CASSFGHSSYNEQFF. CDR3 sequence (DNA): TGTGCCAGCAGCTTTGGACATAGCTCCTACAATGAGCAGTTCTTC.

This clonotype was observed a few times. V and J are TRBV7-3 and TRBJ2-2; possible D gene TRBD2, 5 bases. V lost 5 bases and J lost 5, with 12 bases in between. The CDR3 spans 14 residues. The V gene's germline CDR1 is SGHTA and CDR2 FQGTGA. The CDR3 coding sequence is TGTGCCAGCAGCCCCACGGGGAGAACCGGGGAGCTGTTTTTT. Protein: CASSPTGRTGELFF.

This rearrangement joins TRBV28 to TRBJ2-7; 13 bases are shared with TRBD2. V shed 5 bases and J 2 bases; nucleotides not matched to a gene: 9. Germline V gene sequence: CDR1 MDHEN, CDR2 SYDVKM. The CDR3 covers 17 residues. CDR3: CASSPNRGLAGTYEQYF. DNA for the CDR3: TGTGCCAGCAGTCCTAATAGGGGACTAGCGGGGACCTACGAGCAGTACTTC.

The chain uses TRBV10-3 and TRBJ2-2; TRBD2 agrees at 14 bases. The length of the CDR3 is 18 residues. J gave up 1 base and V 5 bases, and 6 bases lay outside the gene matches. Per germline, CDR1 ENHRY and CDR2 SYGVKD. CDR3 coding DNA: TGTGCCATCAGTACGGGGACTAGCGGGAGTTGGAACACCGGGGAGCTGTTTTTT. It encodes CAISTGTSGSWNTGELFF.

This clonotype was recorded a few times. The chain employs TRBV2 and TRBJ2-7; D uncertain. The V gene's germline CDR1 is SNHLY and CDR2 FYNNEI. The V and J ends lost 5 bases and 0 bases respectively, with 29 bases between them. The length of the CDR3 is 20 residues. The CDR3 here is CASSYAPSVFSGRSSYEQYF. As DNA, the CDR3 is TGTGCCAGCAGTTATGCTCCTTCGGTGTTCTCCGGGCGAAGCTCCTACGAGCAGTACTTC.

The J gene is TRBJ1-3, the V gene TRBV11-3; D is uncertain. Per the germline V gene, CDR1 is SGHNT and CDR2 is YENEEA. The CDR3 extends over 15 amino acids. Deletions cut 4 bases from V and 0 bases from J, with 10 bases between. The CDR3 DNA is TGTGCCAGCAGCTCGACCCGGTCCTCTGGAAACACCATATATTTT. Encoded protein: CASSSTRSSGNTIYF.

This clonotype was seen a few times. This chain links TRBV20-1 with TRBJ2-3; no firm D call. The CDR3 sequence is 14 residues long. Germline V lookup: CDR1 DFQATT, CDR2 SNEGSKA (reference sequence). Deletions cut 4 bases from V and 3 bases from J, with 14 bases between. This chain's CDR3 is CSAISPYLTDTQYF. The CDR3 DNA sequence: TGCAGTGCTATAAGCCCTTACCTTACAGATACGCAGTATTTT.

This CDR3 reads CASSLGGPRADTQYF. DNA of the CDR3: TGTGCCAGCAGCTTAGGAGGGCCCAGGGCAGATACGCAGTATTTT. This chain joins TRBV7-7 and TRBJ2-3; D possibly uses TRBD1 or TRBD2 (5 bases each). The CDR3 is 15 residues long. With 1 base removed from V and 4 bases from J, the gap between germline ends came to 12 bases. Germline V CDR1 and CDR2: SSHAT, FNYEAQ (reference sequence).

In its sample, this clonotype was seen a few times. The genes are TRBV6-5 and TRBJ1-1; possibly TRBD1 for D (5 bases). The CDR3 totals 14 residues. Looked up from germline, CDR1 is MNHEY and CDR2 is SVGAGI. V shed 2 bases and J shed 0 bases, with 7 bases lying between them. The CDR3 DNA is TGTGCCAGCAGTTACCGACAGTTGAACACTGAAGCTTTCTTT. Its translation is CASSYRQLNTEAFF.

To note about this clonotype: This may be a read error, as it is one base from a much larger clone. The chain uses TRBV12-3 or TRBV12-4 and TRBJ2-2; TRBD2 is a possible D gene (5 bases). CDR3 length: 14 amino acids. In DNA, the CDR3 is TGTGTCAGCAGTTTTAACCCGGGAACCGGGGAGCTGTTTTTT. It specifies CVSSFNPGTGELFF.

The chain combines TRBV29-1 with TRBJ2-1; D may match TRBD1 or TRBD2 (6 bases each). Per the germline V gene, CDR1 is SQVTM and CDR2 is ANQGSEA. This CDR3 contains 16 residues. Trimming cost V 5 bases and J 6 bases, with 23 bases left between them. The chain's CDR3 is CSVRPWDVGGLNEQFF. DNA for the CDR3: TGCAGCGTTCGGCCGTGGGACGTGGGGGGCCTCAATGAGCAGTTCTTC.

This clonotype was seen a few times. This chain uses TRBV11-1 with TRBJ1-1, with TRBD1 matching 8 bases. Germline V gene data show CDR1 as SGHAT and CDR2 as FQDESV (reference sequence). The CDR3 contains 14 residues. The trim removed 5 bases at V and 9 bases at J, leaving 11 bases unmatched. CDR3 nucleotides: TGTGCCAGCAGCGGCCGACAGGGGATTAAGAAAGCTTTCTTT. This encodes CASSGRQGIKKAFF.

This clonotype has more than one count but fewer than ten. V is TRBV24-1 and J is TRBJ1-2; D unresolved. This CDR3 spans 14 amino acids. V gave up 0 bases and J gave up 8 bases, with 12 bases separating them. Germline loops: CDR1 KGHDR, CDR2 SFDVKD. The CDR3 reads CATSDLTGKGGYTF. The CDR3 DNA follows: TGTGCCACCAGTGATTTGACGGGGAAGGGAGGCTACACCTTC.

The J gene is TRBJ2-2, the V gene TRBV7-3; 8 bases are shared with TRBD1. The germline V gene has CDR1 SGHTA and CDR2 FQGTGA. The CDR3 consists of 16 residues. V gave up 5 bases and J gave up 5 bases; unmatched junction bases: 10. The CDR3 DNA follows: TGTGCCAGCAGCCCTCGACAGGGGTTTCGAACCGGGGAGCTGTTTTTT. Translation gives CASSPRQGFRTGELFF.

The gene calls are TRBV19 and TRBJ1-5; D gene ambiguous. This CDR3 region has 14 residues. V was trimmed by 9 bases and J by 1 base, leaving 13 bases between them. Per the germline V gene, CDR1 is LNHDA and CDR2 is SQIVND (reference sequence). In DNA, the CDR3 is TGTGCCAGCAGTGGACTCGGGAGCAATCAGCCCCAGCATTTT. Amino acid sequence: CASSGLGSNQPQHF.

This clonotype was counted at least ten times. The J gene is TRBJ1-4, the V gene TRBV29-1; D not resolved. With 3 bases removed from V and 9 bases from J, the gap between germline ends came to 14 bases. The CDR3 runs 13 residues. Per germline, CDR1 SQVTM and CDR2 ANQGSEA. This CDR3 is CSVEPSGKKKLFF. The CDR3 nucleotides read TGCAGCGTTGAGCCCAGCGGGAAGAAAAAACTGTTTTTT. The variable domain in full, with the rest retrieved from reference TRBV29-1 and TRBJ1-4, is SAVISQKPSRDICQRGTSLTIQCQVDSQVTMMFWYRQQPGQSLTLIATANQGSEATYESGFVIDKFPISRPNLTFSTLTVSNMSPEDSSIYLCSVEPSGKKKLFFGSGTQLSVL.

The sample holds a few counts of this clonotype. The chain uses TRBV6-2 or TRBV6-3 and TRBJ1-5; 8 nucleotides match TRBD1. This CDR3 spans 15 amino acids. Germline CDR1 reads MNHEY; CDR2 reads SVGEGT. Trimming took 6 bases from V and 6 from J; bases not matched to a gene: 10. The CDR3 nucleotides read TGTGCCAGCAGCCCCGGACAGGGAACTAGTCAGCCCCAGCATTTT. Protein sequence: CASSPGQGTSQPQHF.